The entry below describes one T cell receptor beta chain. The antigen remains unidentified. This entry belongs to a study of T cells after yellow fever vaccination. Regarding the study as a whole: Post-booster repertoires contained most primary-vaccination clones again (roughly 97% CD4, 88% CD8).

Germline V gene sequence: CDR1 MNHEY, CDR2 SVGAGI. Trimming removed 5 bases at V and 13 bases at J, with 29 bases between. The CDR3 has 17 amino acids. One entry per CDR3 protein, called by TCRdb with MiXCR from the 5' RACE reads. Of approximately 580,000 distinct CDR3 sequences detected, 17% appear once; the ten largest clones hold roughly a sixth. Sequencing was performed on PBMCs, taken about 5 days after the first yellow fever vaccination. The clonotype comes from a man in his late teens or twenties who received the YFV17D yellow fever vaccine. J is TRBJ1-4 and V is TRBV6-5; weak D call: TRBD1 (5 bases). CDR3 nucleotide sequence: TGTGCCAGCAGTACCGACGGGTACTCCCTTCGGGGGGGTGGACTGTTTTTT. This codes for CASSTDGYSLRGGGLFF.